This TCR beta chain was sequenced in a study of glioma-infiltrating T cells. Germline CDR1 and CDR2: SGHTA and FQGNSA. The CDR3 has 14 amino acids. This clonotype appeared many times. A read error may account for a junction end that differs from germline. Using RNA template, CDR3s of TCR alpha and beta were amplified with iRepertoire arm-PCR. One-step reverse transcription and amplification started from approximately 100-400 ng of tissue mRNA or PBMC total RNA. TCRdb reprocessed the multiplex PCR reads via MiXCR and lists one record per CDR3 protein. This table holds under 200,000 distinct CDR3 sequences, roughly a third found once.

The receptor's source is a human donor with low-grade glioma or glioblastoma, undergoing nonglioma brain surgery, or in good health (not recorded which). The sequenced material came from glioma tissue, nonneoplastic brain tissue, or PBMCs (not recorded which). The chain has TRBV7-2 and TRBJ2-3, with 10 bases lining up with TRBD2. CDR3 nucleotide sequence: TGTGCCAGCAGCCCCACCACTAGCGGGACCTTCCAAAGATTT. This gives the protein CASSPTTSGTFQRF.